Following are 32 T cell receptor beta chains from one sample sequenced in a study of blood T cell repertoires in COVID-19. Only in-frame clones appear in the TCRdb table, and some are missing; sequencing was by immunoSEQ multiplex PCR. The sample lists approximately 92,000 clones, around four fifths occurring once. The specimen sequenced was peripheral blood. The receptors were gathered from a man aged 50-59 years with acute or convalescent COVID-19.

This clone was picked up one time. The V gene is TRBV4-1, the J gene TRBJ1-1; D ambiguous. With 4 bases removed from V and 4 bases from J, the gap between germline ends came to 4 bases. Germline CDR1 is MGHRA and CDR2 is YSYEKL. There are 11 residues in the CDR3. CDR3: CASSLSTEAFF. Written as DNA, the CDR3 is TGCGCCAGCAGCCTGAGCACTGAAGCTTTCTTT.

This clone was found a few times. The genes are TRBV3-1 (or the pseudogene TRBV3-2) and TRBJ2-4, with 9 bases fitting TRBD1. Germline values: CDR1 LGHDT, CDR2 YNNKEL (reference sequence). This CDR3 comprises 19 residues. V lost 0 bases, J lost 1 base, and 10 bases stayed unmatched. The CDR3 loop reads CASSQDFGQGYEAKNIQYF. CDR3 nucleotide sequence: TGTGCCAGCAGCCAAGATTTCGGACAGGGGTATGAGGCCAAAAACATTCAGTACTTC.

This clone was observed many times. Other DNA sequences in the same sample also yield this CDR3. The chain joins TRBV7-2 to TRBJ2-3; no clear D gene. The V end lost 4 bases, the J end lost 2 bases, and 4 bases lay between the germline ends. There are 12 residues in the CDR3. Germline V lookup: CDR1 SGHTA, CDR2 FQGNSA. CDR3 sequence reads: CASSSFTDTQYF. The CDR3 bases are TGTGCCAGCAGCTCATTCACAGATACGCAGTATTTT.

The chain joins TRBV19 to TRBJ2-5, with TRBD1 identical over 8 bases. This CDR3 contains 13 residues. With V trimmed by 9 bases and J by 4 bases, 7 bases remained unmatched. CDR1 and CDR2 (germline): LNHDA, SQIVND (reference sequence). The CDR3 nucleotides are TGTGCCAGCAAAGAGACAGGGGCAGAGACCCAGTACTTC. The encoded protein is CASKETGAETQYF.

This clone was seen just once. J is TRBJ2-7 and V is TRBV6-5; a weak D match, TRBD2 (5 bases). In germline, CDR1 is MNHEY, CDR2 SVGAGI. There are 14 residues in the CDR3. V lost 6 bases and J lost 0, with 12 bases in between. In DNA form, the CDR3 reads TGTGCCAGCAGGACCGGGGTGAGCTCCTACGAGCAGTACTTC. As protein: CASRTGVSSYEQYF.

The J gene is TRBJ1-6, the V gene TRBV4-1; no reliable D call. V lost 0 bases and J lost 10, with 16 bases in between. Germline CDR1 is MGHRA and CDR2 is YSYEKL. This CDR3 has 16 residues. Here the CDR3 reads CASSQDWQANLSPLHF. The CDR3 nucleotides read TGCGCCAGCAGCCAAGATTGGCAGGCGAACCTATCACCCCTCCACTTT.

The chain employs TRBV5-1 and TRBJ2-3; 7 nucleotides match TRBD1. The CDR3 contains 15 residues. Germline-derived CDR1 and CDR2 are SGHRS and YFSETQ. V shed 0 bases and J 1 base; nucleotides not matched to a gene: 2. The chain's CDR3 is CASSLGQGGTDTQYF. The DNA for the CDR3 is TGCGCCAGCAGCTTGGGACAGGGAGGCACAGATACGCAGTATTTT.

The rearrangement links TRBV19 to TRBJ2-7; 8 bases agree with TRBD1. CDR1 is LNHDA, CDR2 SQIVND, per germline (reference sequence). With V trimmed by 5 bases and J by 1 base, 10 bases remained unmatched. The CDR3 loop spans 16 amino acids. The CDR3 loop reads CASSPLLTGASYEQYF. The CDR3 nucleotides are TGTGCCAGTAGTCCCTTACTGACAGGGGCGTCCTACGAGCAGTACTTC.

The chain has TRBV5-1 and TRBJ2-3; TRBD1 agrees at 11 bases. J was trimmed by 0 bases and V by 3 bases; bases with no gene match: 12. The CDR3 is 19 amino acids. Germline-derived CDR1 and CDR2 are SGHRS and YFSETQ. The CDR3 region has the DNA TGCGCCAGCAGCTCAATAGGGGACAGGGGGTCCACTAGCACAGATACGCAGTATTTT. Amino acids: CASSSIGDRGSTSTDTQYF.

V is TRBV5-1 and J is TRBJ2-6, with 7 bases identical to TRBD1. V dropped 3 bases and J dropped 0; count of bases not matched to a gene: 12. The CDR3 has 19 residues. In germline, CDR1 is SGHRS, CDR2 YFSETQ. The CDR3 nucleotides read TGCGCCAGCAGCTCGCCCATGGGACAGAAAGACTCTGGGGCCAACGTCCTGACTTTC. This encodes CASSSPMGQKDSGANVLTF. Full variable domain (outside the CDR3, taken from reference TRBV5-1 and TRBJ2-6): KAGVTQTPRYLIKTRGQQVTLSCSPISGHRSVSWYQQTPGQGLQFLFEYFSETQRNKGNFPGRFSGRQFSNSRSEMNVSTLELGDSALYLCASSSPMGQKDSGANVLTFGAGSRLTVL.

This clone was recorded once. CDR3 amino acids: CASSITVEGTEAFF. The CDR3 coding sequence is TGTGCCAGTAGTATAACCGTGGAGGGCACTGAAGCTTTCTTT. V gene TRBV19 combines with J gene TRBJ1-1; D remains unclear. In germline, CDR1 is LNHDA, CDR2 SQIVND (reference sequence). This CDR3 has 14 amino acids. Trimming took off 2 bases at V and 4 bases at J, with 11 bases between the two ends.

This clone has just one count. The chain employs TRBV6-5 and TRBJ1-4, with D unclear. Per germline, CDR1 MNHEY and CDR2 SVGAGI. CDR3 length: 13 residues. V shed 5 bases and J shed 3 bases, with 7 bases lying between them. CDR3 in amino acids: CASSPRANEKLFF. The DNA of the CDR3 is TGTGCCAGCAGTCCCCGTGCTAATGAAAAACTGTTTTTT.

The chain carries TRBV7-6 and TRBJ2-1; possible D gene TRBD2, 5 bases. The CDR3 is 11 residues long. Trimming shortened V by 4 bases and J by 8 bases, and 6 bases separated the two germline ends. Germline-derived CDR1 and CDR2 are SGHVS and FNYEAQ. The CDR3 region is CASSSLDEQFF. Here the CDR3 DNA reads TGTGCCAGCAGCTCACTAGATGAGCAGTTCTTC.

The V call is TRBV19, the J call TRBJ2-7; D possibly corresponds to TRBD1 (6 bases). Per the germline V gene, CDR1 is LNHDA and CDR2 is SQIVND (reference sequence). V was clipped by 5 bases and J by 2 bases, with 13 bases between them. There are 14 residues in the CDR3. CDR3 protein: CASSQQGFAYEQYF. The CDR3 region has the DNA TGTGCCAGTAGTCAGCAGGGGTTTGCCTACGAGCAGTACTTC.

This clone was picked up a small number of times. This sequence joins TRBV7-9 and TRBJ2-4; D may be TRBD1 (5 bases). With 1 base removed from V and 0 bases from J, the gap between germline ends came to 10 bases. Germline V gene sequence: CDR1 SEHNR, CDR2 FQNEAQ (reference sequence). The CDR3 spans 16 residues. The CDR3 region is CASSLGAGLAKNIQYF. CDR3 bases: TGTGCCAGCAGCTTAGGGGCAGGGCTAGCCAAAAACATTCAGTACTTC. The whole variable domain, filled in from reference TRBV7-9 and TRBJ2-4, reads DTGVSQNPRHKITKRGQNVTFRCDPISEHNRLYWYRQTLGQGPEFLTYFQNEAQLEKSRLLSDRFSAERPKGSFSTLEIQRTEQGDSAMYLCASSLGAGLAKNIQYFGAGTRLSVL.

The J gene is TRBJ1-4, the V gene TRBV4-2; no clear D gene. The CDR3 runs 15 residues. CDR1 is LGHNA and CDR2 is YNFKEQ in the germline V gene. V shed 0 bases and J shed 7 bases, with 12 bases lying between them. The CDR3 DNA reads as TGTGCCAGCAGCCAAGATCGCGGGGTTGGTGAAAAACTGTTTTTT. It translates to CASSQDRGVGEKLFF.

The CDR3 here is CASRGQGGGNTIYF. The CDR3 bases are TGTGCCAGCAGAGGACAGGGCGGCGGAAACACCATATATTTT. V is TRBV7-2 and J is TRBJ1-3, with 8 bases that match TRBD1. The V gene end was trimmed by 6 bases and the J gene end by 4 bases; junction bases not matched to a gene: 5. This CDR3 is 14 amino acids long. Germline V gene sequence: CDR1 SGHTA, CDR2 FQGNSA.

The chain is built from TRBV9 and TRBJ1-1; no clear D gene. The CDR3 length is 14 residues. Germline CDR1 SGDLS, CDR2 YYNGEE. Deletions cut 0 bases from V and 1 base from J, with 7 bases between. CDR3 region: CASSVVTGNTEAFF. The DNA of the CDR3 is TGTGCCAGCAGCGTAGTCACGGGGAACACTGAAGCTTTCTTT.

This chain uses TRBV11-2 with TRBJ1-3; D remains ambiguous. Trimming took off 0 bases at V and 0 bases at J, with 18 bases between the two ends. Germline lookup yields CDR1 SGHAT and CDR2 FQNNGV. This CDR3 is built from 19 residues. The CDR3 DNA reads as TGTGCCAGCAGCTTAGATCTTCGCGGCGGCGGTTTCTCTGGAAACACCATATATTTT. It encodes CASSLDLRGGGFSGNTIYF. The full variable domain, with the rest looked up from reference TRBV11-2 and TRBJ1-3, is EAGVAQSPRYKIIEKRQSVAFWCNPISGHATLYWYQQILGQGPKLLIQFQNNGVVDDSQLPKDRFSAERLKGVDSTLKIQPAKLEDSAVYLCASSLDLRGGGFSGNTIYFGEGSWLTVV.

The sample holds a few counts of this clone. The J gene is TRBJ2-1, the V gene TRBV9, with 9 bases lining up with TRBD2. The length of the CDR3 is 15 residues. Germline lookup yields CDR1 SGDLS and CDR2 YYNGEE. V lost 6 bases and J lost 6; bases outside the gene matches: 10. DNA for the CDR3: TGTGCCAGCACCCCCGAAGGACTAGCGATCAATGAGCAGTTCTTC. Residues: CASTPEGLAINEQFF.

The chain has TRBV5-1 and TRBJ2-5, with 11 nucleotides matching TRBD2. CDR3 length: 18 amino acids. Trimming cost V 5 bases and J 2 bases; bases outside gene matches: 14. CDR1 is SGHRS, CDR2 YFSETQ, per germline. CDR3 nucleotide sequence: TGCGCCAGCAGTCGGGGTCCTAGCGGGGGGACCTTGCAAGAGACCCAGTACTTC. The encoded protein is CASSRGPSGGTLQETQYF.

CDR3 in amino acids: CASGALAPPARYNEQFF. CDR3 nucleotides: TGTGCCAGCGGAGCTCTAGCTCCCCCTGCAAGATACAATGAGCAGTTCTTC. V and J are TRBV28 and TRBJ2-1; TRBD2 is a possible D gene (5 bases). The CDR3 is made up of 17 amino acids. Looked up from germline, CDR1 is MDHEN and CDR2 is SYDVKM. Trimming left V 8 bases short and J 4 bases short, with 24 bases between.

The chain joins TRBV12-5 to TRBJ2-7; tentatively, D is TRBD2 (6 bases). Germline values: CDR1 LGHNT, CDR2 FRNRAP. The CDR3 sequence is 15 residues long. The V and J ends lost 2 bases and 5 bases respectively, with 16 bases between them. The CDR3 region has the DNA TGTGCTAGTGGTTTGTCGGGGACTCCCCCCGACGAGCAGTACTTC. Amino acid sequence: CASGLSGTPPDEQYF.

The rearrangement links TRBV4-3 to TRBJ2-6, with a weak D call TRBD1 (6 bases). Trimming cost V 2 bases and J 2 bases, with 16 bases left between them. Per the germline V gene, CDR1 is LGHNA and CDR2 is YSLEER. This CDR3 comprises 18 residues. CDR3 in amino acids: CASSQPTGLVTGANVLTF. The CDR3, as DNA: TGCGCCAGCAGCCAACCGACAGGACTGGTTACTGGGGCCAACGTCCTGACTTTC.

The CDR3 sequence is CASNLQGTVYGYTF. In DNA, the CDR3 is TGTGCCAGTAACCTCCAAGGGACAGTCTATGGCTACACCTTC. The gene calls are TRBV19 and TRBJ1-2, with TRBD1 matching 7 bases. CDR3 length: 14 residues. Trimming at V came to 7 bases and at J to 4 bases, leaving 9 bases not matched to a gene. Germline V gives CDR1 LNHDA, CDR2 SQIVND (reference sequence).

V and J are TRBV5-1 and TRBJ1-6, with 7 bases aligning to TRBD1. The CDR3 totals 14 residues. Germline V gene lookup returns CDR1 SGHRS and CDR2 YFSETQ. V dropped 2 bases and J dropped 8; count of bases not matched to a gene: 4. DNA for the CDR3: TGCGCCAGCAGCTTACAGGGGTACGATTCACCCCTCCACTTT. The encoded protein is CASSLQGYDSPLHF.

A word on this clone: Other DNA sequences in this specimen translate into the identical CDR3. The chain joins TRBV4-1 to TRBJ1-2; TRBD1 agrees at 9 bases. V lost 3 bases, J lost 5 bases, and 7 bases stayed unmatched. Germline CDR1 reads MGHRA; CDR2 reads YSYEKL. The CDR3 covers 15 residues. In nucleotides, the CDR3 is TGCGCCAGCAGCCAGCCGGGACAGGGAGTATATGGCTACACCTTC. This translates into CASSQPGQGVYGYTF.

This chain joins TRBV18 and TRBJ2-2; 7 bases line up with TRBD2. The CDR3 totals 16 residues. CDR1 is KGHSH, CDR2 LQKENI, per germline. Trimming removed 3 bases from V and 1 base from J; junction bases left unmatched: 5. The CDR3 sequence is CASSPRSGGNTGELFF. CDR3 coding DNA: TGTGCCAGCTCACCCCGGTCGGGGGGGAACACCGGGGAGCTGTTTTTT. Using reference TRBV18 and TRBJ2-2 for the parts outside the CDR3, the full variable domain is NAGVMQNPRHLVRRRGQEARLRCSPMKGHSHVYWYRQLPEEGLKFMVYLQKENIIDESGMPKERFSAEFPKEGPSILRIQQVVRGDSAAYFCASSPRSGGNTGELFFGEGSRLTVL.

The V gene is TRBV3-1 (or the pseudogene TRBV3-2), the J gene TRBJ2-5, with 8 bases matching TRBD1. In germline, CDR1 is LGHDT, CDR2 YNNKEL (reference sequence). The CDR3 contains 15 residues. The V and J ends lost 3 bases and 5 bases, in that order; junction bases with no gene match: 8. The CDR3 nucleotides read TGTGCCAGCAGCCACCAAGGGACAGGCGGTGAGACCCAGTACTTC. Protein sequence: CASSHQGTGGETQYF.

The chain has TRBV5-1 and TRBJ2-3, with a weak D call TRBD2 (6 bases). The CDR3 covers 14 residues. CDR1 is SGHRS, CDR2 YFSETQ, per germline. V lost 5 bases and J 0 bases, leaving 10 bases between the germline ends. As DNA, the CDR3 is TGCGCCAGCAGAATAGCGGTTAGCACAGATACGCAGTATTTT. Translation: CASRIAVSTDTQYF.

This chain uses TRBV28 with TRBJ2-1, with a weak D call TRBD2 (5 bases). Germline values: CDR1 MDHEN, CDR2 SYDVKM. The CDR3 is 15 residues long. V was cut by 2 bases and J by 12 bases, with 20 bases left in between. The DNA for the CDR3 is TGTGCCAGCAGTTTAAAGGAGTATAAGAGGGTTAGGCAGTTCTTC. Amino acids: CASSLKEYKRVRQFF.

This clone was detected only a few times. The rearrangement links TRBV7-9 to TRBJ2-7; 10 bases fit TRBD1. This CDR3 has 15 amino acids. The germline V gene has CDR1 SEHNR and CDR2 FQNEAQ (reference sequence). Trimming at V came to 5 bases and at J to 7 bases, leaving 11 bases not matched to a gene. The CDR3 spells CASSVPGQGIGEQYF. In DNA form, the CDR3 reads TGTGCCAGCAGCGTCCCGGGACAGGGGATCGGGGAGCAGTACTTC.